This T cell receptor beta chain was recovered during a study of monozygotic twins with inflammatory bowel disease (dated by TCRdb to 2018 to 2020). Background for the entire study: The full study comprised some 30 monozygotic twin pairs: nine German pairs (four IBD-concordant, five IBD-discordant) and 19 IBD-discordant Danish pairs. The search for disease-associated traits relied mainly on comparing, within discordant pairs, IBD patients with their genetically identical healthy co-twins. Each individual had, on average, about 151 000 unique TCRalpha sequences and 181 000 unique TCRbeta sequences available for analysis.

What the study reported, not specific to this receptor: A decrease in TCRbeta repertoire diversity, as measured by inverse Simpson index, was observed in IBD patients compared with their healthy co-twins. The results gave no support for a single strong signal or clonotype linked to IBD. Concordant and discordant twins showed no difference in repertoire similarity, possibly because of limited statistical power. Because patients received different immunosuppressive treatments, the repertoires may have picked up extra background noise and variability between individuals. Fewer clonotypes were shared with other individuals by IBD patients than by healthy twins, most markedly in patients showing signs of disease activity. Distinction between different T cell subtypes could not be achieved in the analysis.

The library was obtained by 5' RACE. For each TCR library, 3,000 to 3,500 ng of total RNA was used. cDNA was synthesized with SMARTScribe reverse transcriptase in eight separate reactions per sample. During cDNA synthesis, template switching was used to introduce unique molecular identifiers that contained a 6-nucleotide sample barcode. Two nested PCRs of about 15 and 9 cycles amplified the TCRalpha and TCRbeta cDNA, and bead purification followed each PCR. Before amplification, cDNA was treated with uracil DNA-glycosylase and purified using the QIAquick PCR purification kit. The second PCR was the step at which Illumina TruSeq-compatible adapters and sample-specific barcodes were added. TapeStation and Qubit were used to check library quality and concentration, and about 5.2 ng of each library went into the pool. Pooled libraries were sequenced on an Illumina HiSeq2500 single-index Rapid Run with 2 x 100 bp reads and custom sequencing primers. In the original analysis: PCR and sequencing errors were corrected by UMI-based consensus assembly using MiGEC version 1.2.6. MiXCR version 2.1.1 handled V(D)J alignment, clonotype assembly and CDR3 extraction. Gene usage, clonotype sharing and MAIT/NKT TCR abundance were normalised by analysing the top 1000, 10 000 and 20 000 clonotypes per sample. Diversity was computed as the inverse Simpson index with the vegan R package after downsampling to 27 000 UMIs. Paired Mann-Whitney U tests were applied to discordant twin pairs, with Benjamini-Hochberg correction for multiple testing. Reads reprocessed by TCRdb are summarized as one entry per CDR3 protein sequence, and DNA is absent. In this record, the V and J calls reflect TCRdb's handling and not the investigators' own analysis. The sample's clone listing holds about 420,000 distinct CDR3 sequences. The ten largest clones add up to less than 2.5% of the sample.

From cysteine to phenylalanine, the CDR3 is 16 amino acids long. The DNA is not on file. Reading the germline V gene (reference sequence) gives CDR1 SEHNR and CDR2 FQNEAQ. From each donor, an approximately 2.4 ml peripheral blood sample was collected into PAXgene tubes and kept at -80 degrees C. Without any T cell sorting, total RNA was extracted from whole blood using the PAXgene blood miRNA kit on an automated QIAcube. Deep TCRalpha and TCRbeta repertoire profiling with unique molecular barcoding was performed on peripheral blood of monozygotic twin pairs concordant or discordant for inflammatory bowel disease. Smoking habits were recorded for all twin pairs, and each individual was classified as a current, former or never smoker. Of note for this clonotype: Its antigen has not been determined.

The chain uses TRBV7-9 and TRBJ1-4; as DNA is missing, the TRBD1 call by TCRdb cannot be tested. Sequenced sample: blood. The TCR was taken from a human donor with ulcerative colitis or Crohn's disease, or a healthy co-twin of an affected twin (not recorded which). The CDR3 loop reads CASSPRGPVSDEKLFF.